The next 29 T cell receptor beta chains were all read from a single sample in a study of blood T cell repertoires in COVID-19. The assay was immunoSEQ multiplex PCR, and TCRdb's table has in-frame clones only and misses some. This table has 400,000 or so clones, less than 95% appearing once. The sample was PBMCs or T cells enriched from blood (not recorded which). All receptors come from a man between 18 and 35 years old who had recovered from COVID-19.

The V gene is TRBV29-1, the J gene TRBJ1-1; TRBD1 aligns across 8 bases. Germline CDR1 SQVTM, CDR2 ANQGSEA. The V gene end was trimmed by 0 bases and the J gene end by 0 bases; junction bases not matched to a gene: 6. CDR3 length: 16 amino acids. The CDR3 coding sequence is TGCAGCGTTGAAGAGGGGACAGGCCCTATGAACACTGAAGCTTTCTTT. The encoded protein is CSVEEGTGPMNTEAFF.

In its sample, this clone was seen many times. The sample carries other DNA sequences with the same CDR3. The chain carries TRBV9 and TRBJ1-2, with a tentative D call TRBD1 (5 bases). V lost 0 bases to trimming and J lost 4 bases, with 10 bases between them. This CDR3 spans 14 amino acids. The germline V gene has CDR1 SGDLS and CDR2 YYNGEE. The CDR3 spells CASSVVGASYGYTF. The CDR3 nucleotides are TGTGCCAGCAGCGTAGTTGGGGCTAGCTATGGCTACACCTTC.

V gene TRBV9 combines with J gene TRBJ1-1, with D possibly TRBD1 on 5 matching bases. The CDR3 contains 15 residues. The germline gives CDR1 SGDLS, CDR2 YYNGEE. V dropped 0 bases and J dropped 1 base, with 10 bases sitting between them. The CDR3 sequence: CASSVAGGTNTEAFF. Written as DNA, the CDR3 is TGTGCCAGCAGCGTAGCTGGGGGGACGAACACTGAAGCTTTCTTT.

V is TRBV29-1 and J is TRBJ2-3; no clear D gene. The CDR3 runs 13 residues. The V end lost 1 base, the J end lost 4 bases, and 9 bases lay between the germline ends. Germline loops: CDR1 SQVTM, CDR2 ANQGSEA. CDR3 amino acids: CSVEVQVADTQYF. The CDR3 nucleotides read TGCAGCGTTGAAGTTCAGGTAGCAGATACGCAGTATTTT.

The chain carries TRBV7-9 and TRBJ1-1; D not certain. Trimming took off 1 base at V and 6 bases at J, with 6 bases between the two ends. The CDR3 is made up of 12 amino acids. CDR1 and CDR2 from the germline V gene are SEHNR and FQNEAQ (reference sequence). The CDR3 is CASSLVLAEAFF. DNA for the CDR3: TGTGCCAGCAGCTTAGTCCTTGCTGAAGCTTTCTTT.

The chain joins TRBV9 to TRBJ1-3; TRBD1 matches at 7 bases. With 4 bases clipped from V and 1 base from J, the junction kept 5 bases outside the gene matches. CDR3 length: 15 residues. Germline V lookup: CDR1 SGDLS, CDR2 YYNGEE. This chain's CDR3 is CASSPLTGSGNTIYF. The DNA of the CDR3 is TGTGCCAGCAGCCCACTGACAGGGTCTGGAAACACCATATATTTT.

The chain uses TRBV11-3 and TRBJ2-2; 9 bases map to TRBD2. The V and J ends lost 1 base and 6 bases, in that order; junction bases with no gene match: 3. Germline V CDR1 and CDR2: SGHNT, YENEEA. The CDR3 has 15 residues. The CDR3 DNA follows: TGTGCCAGCAGCTTAGGGGTAGCGGGAGCCGGGGAGCTGTTTTTT. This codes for CASSLGVAGAGELFF.

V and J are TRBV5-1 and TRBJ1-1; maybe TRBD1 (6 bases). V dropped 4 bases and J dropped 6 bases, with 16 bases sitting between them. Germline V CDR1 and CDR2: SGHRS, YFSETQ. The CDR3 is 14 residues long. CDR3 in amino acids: CASSRGDTEPEAFF. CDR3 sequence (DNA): TGCGCCAGCAGCCGAGGGGACACCGAACCTGAAGCTTTCTTT.

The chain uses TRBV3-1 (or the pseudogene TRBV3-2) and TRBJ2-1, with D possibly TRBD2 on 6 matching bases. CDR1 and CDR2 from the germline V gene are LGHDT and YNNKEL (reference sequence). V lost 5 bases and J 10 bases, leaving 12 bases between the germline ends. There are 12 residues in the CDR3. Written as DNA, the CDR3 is TGTGCCAGCAGCACCATGCGGGACGAGCAGTTCTTC. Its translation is CASSTMRDEQFF.

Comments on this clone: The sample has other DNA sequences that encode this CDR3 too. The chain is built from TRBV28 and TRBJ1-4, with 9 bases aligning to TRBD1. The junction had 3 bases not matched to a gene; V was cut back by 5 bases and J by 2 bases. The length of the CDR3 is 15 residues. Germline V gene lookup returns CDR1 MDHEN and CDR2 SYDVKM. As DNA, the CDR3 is TGTGCCAGCAGTCTACAGGGGGCGACTAATGAAAAACTGTTTTTT. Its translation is CASSLQGATNEKLFF.

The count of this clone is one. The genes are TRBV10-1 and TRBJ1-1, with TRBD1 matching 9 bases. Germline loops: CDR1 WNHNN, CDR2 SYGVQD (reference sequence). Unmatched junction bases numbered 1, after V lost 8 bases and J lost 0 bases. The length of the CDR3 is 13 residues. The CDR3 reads CASRTGVNTEAFF. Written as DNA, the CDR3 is TGCGCCAGCCGGACAGGGGTGAACACTGAAGCTTTCTTT.

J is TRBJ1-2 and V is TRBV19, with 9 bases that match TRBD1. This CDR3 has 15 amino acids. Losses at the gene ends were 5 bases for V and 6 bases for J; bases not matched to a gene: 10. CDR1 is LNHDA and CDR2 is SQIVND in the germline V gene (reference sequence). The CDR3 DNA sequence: TGTGCCAGTAGTGAACAGGGGGCGCCGGGGGATGGCTACACCTTC. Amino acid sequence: CASSEQGAPGDGYTF. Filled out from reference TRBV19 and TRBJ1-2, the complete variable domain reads DGGITQSPKYLFRKEGQNVTLSCEQNLNHDAMYWYRQDPGQGLRLIYYSQIVNDFQKGDIAEGYSVSREKKESFPLTVTSAQKNPTAFYLCASSEQGAPGDGYTFGSGTRLTVV.

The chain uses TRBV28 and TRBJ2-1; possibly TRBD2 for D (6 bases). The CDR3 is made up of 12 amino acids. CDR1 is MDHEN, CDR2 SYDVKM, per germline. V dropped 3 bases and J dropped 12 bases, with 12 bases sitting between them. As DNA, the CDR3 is TGTGCCAGCAGTTTTACCGGGACTGCGCAGTTCTTC. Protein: CASSFTGTAQFF.

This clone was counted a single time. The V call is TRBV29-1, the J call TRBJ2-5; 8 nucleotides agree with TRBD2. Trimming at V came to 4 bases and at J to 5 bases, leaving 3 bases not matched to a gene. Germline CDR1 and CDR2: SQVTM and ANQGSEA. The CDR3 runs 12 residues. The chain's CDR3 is CSVGRGDETQYF. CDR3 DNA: TGCAGCGTTGGGCGGGGGGACGAGACCCAGTACTTC.

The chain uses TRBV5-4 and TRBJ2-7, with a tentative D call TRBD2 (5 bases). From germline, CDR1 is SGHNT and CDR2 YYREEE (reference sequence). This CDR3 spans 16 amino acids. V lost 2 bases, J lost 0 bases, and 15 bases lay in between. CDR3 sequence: CASSFGVGADSYEQYF. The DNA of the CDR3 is TGTGCCAGCAGCTTTGGGGTTGGAGCGGACTCCTACGAGCAGTACTTC.

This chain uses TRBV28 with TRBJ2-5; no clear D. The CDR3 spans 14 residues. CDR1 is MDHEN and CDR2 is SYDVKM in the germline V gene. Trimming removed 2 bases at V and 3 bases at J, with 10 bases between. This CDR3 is CASSLEVLKETQYF. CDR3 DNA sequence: TGTGCCAGCAGTTTAGAGGTATTAAAAGAGACCCAGTACTTC.

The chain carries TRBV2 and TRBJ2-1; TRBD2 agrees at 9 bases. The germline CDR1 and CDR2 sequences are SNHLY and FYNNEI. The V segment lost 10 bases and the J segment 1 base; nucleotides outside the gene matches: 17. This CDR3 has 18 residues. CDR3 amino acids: CATLRSTSGRKSYNEQFF. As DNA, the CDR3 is TGTGCCACCCTCAGATCCACTAGCGGGCGGAAATCCTACAATGAGCAGTTCTTC.

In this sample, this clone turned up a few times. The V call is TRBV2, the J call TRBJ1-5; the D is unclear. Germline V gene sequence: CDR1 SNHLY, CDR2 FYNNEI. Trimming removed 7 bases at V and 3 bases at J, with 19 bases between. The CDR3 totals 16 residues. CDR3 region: CASTGPSEGNNQPQHF. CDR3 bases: TGTGCCAGCACCGGCCCTTCCGAGGGAAACAATCAGCCCCAGCATTTT.

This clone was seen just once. The CDR3 DNA is TGCGCCAGCAGCCAAGTTTCCCAGGAAACCGGGGAGCTGTTTTTT. As protein: CASSQVSQETGELFF. This sequence joins TRBV4-1 and TRBJ2-2; D unresolved. Germline CDR1 and CDR2: MGHRA and YSYEKL. The CDR3 contains 15 residues. Trimming took 1 base from V and 5 from J, leaving 11 bases between them.

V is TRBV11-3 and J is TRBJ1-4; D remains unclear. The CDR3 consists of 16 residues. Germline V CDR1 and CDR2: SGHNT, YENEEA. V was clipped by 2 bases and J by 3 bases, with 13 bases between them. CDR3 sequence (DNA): TGTGCCAGCAGCTTATTTGGGTCGGCGGCTAATGAAAAACTGTTTTTT. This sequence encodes CASSLFGSAANEKLFF.

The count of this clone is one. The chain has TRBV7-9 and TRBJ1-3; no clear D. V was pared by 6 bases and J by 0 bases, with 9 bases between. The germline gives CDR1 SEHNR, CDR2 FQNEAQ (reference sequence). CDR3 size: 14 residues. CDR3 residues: CASSQRGSGNTIYF. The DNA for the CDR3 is TGTGCCAGCAGTCAGCGGGGCTCTGGAAACACCATATATTTT.

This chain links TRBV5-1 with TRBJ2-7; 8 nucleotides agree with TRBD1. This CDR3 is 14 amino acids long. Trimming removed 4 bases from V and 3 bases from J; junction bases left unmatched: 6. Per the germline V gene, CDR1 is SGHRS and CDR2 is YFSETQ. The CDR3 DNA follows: TGCGCCAGCAGCCTCGACAGGGGATACTACGAGCAGTACTTC. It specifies CASSLDRGYYEQYF.

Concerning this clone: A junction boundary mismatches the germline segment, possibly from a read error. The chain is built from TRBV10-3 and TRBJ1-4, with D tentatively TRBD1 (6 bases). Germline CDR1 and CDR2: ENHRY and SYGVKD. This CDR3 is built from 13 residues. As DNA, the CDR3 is TGTGCCGTCAGACAGGACCTGGCAGAAAAACTGTTTTTT. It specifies CAVRQDLAEKLFF.

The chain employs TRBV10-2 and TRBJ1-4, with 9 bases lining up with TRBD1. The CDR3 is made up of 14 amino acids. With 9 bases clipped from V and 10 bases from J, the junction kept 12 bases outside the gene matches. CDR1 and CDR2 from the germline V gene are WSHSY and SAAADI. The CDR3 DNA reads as TGCGCCAGTACGGACAGGGGAGTTCTGGGAAAACTGTTTTTT. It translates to CASTDRGVLGKLFF.

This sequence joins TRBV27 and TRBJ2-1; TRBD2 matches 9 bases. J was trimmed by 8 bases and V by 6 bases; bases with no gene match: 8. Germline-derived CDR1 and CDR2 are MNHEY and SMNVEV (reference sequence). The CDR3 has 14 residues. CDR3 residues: CASRGLAAGDEQFF. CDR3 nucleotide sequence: TGTGCCAGCAGGGGACTAGCAGCCGGTGATGAGCAGTTCTTC.

CDR3 nucleotides: TGTGCCAGAGGACAAATGAACACTGAAGCTTTCTTT. Translated: CARGQMNTEAFF. The rearrangement uses TRBV2 and TRBJ1-1, with D possibly TRBD1 on 5 matching bases. With 9 bases removed from V and 0 bases from J, the gap between germline ends came to 8 bases. The germline gives CDR1 SNHLY, CDR2 FYNNEI. CDR3 length: 12 amino acids.

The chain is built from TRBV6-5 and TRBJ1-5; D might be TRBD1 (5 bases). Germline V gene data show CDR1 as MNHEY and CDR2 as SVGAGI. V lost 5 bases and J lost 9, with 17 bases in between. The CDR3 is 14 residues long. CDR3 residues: CASSQSRAQGPQHF. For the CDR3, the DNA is TGTGCCAGCAGTCAAAGCAGGGCCCAGGGGCCCCAGCATTTT.

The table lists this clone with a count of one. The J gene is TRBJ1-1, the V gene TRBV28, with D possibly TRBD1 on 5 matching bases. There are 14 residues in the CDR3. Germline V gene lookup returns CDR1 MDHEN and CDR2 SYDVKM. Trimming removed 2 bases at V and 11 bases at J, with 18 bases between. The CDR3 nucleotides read TGTGCCAGCAGTTTAAGTCTGACAGCAACGTCTGCTTTCTTT. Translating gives CASSLSLTATSAFF.

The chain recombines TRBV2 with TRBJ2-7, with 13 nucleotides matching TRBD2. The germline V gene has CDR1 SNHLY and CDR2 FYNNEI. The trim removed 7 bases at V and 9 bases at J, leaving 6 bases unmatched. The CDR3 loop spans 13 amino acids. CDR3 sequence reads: CASTGLAGEGQYF. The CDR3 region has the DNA TGTGCCAGCACCGGACTAGCGGGAGAAGGGCAGTACTTC.